Presented here are 27 T cell receptor beta chains from one specimen sequenced in a study of T cells in Graves' hyperthyroidism and ophthalmopathy. The TCR beta CDR3 regions underwent amplification using RNA transcripts as the source. HTBI primers were used for first-round RT-PCR of the TCR CDR3. TCRdb itself ran the multiplex PCR reads through MiXCR, one entry per CDR3 protein. The table records 480,000 or so distinct CDR3 sequences, 40% to 50% of them present only once. Sequencing was performed on peripheral blood or thyroid tissue (not recorded which). The receptors were sampled from an adult woman with Graves' disease, either hyperthyroidism or ophthalmopathy (not recorded which).

This clonotype was found many times. V and J are TRBV5-6 and TRBJ1-1; weak D call: TRBD1 (5 bases). The CDR3 consists of 14 residues. The V end was cut by 2 bases, the J end by 1 base, with 9 bases between. In germline, CDR1 is SGHDT, CDR2 YYEEEE. CDR3 in amino acids: CASSFGGPNTEAFF. CDR3 nucleotide sequence: TGTGCCAGCAGCTTCGGGGGACCGAACACTGAAGCTTTCTTT.

This clonotype was detected ten times or more. The V and J genes are TRBV19 and TRBJ2-7, with TRBD2 matching 13 bases. V lost 4 bases to trimming and J lost 6 bases; unmatched junction nucleotides: 3. CDR3 length equals 14 residues. Looked up from germline, CDR1 is LNHDA and CDR2 is SQIVND (reference sequence). In DNA form, the CDR3 reads TGTGCCAGTAGTACCGGGACTAGCGGGACCGAGCAGTACTTC. Amino acids: CASSTGTSGTEQYF.

This clonotype was seen many times. The chain combines TRBV7-8 with TRBJ1-4, with 9 bases aligning to TRBD1. The CDR3 length is 15 residues. The germline gives CDR1 SGHVS, CDR2 FQNEAQ. The V and J ends lost 3 bases and 6 bases, in that order; junction bases with no gene match: 5. The CDR3 reads CASSLVGQGHEKLFF. The CDR3 coding sequence is TGTGCCAGCAGCTTGGTGGGACAGGGTCATGAAAAACTGTTTTTT. The full variable domain, rest sourced from reference TRBV7-8 and TRBJ1-4, is GAGVSQSPRYKVAKRGQDVALRCDPISGHVSLFWYQQALGQGPEFLTYFQNEAQLDKSGLPSDRFFAERPEGSVSTLKIQRTQQEDSAVYLCASSLVGQGHEKLFFGSGTQLSVL.

The rearrangement uses TRBV7-3 and TRBJ2-7; 8 bases are a match to TRBD2. In germline, CDR1 is SGHTA, CDR2 FQGTGA. V lost 6 bases and J lost 6; bases outside the gene matches: 10. The CDR3 length is 14 residues. The chain's CDR3 is CASSSGTRIGEQYF. The DNA of the CDR3 is TGTGCCAGCAGTTCCGGGACTAGAATAGGCGAGCAGTACTTC.

To note about this clonotype: The junction departs from the called germline gene at one end, perhaps through a read error. The V gene is TRBV29-1, the J gene TRBJ2-7, with D perhaps matching TRBD1 or TRBD2 (8 bases each). The germline CDR1 and CDR2 sequences are SQVTM and ANQGSEA. CDR3 size: 17 residues. CDR3 protein: CASSLPLGGDRNYEQYF. The DNA of the CDR3 is TGTGCCAGCAGCTTACCCCTCGGGGGGGACAGGAACTACGAGCAGTACTTC.

The chain employs TRBV6-2 or TRBV6-3 and TRBJ2-5, with 8 bases aligning to TRBD2. TRBJ2-1 matches the DNA end more closely, so the J call is doubtful. The CDR3 consists of 17 residues. Per the germline V gene, CDR1 is MNHEY and CDR2 is SVGEGT. CDR3: CASSFRPHSGGADEQFF. CDR3 nucleotides: TGTGCCAGCAGCTTCCGCCCCCACTCGGGAGGGGCGGATGAGCAGTTCTTC.

The V call is TRBV12-3 or TRBV12-4, the J call TRBJ2-5; perhaps TRBD1 as D (6 bases). Trimming removed 3 bases at V and 4 bases at J, with 9 bases between. CDR3 length equals 13 residues. The CDR3 DNA reads TGTGCCAGCAGTTTCAGCAGGGGAGAGACCCAGTACTTC. This translates into CASSFSRGETQYF.

This clonotype was observed at least ten times. The chain has TRBV20-1 and TRBJ2-2, with a possible D match to TRBD1 (6 bases). Trimming stripped 6 bases from V and 0 bases from J, with 14 bases between. CDR3 size: 15 residues. Germline V gene data show CDR1 as DFQATT and CDR2 as SNEGSKA (reference sequence). For the CDR3, the DNA is TGCAGTGCCGCTTCCGGGACAACGAACACCGGGGAGCTGTTTTTT. Its protein product is CSAASGTTNTGELFF.

The rearrangement uses TRBV12-3 or TRBV12-4 and TRBJ1-2; TRBD1 is a possible D gene (5 bases). The ends were cut back, 2 bases at V and 3 bases at J, with 16 bases in the middle. The CDR3 is 16 amino acids. CDR3 sequence: CASSLRRGPFDYGYTF. The CDR3, as DNA: TGTGCCAGCAGTTTACGGCGGGGCCCGTTCGACTATGGCTACACCTTC.

Ten or more counts support this clonotype. The chain links TRBV2 to TRBJ2-7; 10 positions agree with TRBD2. The CDR3 is 15 amino acids. Germline V gene data show CDR1 as SNHLY and CDR2 as FYNNEI. J gave up 3 bases and V 2 bases, and 4 bases lay outside the gene matches. Here the CDR3 reads CASSELAGGLYEQYF. Here the CDR3 DNA reads TGTGCCAGCAGTGAATTAGCGGGAGGCCTCTACGAGCAGTACTTC. The whole variable domain, filled in from reference TRBV2 and TRBJ2-7, reads EPEVTQTPSHQVTQMGQEVILRCVPISNHLYFYWYRQILGQKVEFLVSFYNNEISEKSEIFDDQFSVERPDGSNFTLKIRSTKLEDSAMYFCASSELAGGLYEQYFGPGTRLTVT.

This clonotype has at least ten counts. The chain employs TRBV6-2 or TRBV6-3 and TRBJ1-5; no definite D call. CDR3 length equals 14 residues. CDR1 is MNHEY, CDR2 SVGEGT, per germline. Trimming pared 2 bases from V and 3 bases from J, leaving 8 bases between. CDR3 DNA: TGTGCCAGCAGTTACGGAAGGGCCAATCAGCCCCAGCATTTT. Amino acids: CASSYGRANQPQHF.

The genes are TRBV2 and TRBJ2-2; D may correspond to TRBD1 or TRBD2 (5 bases each). The germline V gene encodes CDR1 SNHLY and CDR2 FYNNEI. Trimming cost V 7 bases and J 3 bases, with 9 bases left between them. This CDR3 comprises 13 residues. CDR3 protein: CASIREHTGELFF. Here the CDR3 DNA reads TGTGCCAGCATCAGGGAGCACACCGGGGAGCTGTTTTTT.

This sequence joins TRBV7-8 and TRBJ2-7; the match to TRBD1 covers 8 bases. J gave up 4 bases and V 4 bases, and 6 bases lay outside the gene matches. The V gene's germline CDR1 is SGHVS and CDR2 FQNEAQ. CDR3 length equals 14 residues. The CDR3, as DNA: TGTGCCAGCAGCTACCGGGACAGGTCTTACGAGCAGTACTTC. Translation gives CASSYRDRSYEQYF.

A few counts support this clonotype. The chain is built from TRBV9 and TRBJ2-2, with D perhaps matching TRBD2 (6 bases). Germline V gives CDR1 SGDLS, CDR2 YYNGEE. V was shortened by 3 bases and J by 2 bases, with 17 bases between the two germline ends. The CDR3 extends over 17 amino acids. The DNA of the CDR3 is TGTGCCAGCAGCGCCCCCGGGAGTTTCGGAAACACCGGGGAGCTGTTTTTT. It is translated as CASSAPGSFGNTGELFF.

This clonotype was counted ten times or more. The CDR3 loop reads CSARDLRTYGYTF. CDR3 DNA sequence: TGCAGTGCTAGAGATCTCCGGACCTATGGCTACACCTTC. The chain couples TRBV20-1 to TRBJ1-2; unclear D gene. Trimming removed 0 bases at V and 4 bases at J, with 9 bases between. In germline, CDR1 is DFQATT, CDR2 SNEGSKA (reference sequence). CDR3 size: 13 residues.

In this sample, this clonotype turned up a few times. The chain has TRBV5-5 and TRBJ1-2; D is ambiguous. Germline-derived CDR1 and CDR2 are SGHKS and YYEKEE (reference sequence). V lost 1 base to trimming and J lost 3 bases, with 4 bases between them. This CDR3 region has 12 residues. CDR3 region: CASSLTHYGYTF. Here the CDR3 DNA reads TGTGCCAGCAGCTTGACACACTATGGCTACACCTTC.

The CDR3 nucleotides read TGTGCCAGCAGAATCGGACAGGGACCCTACGAGCAGTACTTC. Protein product: CASRIGQGPYEQYF. The chain is built from TRBV28 and TRBJ2-7; 8 positions agree with TRBD1. V lost 6 bases, J lost 2 bases, and 6 bases stayed unmatched. This CDR3 is 14 amino acids long. Germline V gives CDR1 MDHEN, CDR2 SYDVKM.

The V call is TRBV7-3, the J call TRBJ2-7; D unclear. Between the trimmed V and J ends, which lost 3 bases and 7 bases, there was a span of 7 bases. CDR1 and CDR2 from the germline V gene are SGHTA and FQGTGA. The CDR3 runs to 11 residues. The CDR3 DNA follows: TGTGCCAGCAGCTTCCCCACGGAGCAGTACTTC. This translates into CASSFPTEQYF.

The chain is built from TRBV29-1 and TRBJ2-2; TRBD2 might be the D (5 bases). Trimming took 5 bases from V and 8 from J, leaving 12 bases between them. Germline CDR1 and CDR2: SQVTM and ANQGSEA. The CDR3 sequence is 12 residues long. The DNA of the CDR3 is TGCAGCGTTCGGAGGTCGGGGGGGGAGCTGTTTTTT. Amino acid sequence: CSVRRSGGELFF.

The gene calls are TRBV29-1 and TRBJ1-1; no firm D call. With 5 bases removed from V and 2 bases from J, the gap between germline ends came to 9 bases. The germline V gene has CDR1 SQVTM and CDR2 ANQGSEA. CDR3 length equals 12 residues. CDR3 sequence: CSVLIGNTEAFF. The CDR3 coding sequence is TGCAGCGTTTTAATCGGTAACACTGAAGCTTTCTTT.

In its sample, this clonotype was seen a few times. CDR3 DNA: TGTGCCAGCAGCCGACGCGACTTAAATAACTATGGCTACACCTTC. Translation gives CASSRRDLNNYGYTF. The chain combines TRBV6-4 with TRBJ1-2; D ambiguous. The CDR3 consists of 15 residues. Between the trimmed V and J ends, which lost 6 bases and 1 base, there was a span of 15 bases. Germline V gene data show CDR1 as MRHNA and CDR2 as SNTAGT.

As for this clonotype: One end of the junction does not line up with germline, which may come from a read error. The chain is built from TRBV6-2 or TRBV6-3 and TRBJ1-5, with 9 bases fitting TRBD1. From germline, CDR1 is MNHEY and CDR2 SVGEGT. The CDR3 consists of 15 residues. CDR3 in DNA: TGTGCCAGCAGCCGAAGGACAGGGGCACTTCAGCCCCACCATTTT. It codes for CASSRRTGALQPHHF.

This clonotype was counted at least ten times. V usage is TRBV7-3 and J usage is TRBJ2-5, with D unresolved. CDR1 SGHTA and CDR2 FQGTGA come from the germline V gene. This CDR3 contains 13 residues. Deletions cut 4 bases from V and 5 bases from J, with 11 bases between. CDR3 nucleotide sequence: TGTGCCAGCAGCTCGACTGGTTCGGAGACCCAGTACTTC. Residues: CASSSTGSETQYF. The full variable domain, completed using reference TRBV7-3 and TRBJ2-5, is GAGVSQTPSNKVTEKGKYVELRCDPISGHTALYWYRQSLGQGPEFLIYFQGTGAADDSGLPNDRFFAVRPEGSVSTLKIQRTERGDSAVYLCASSSTGSETQYFGPGTRLLVL.

With respect to this clonotype: Since a much larger clone is just one base distant, this may be a read error. The chain recombines TRBV9 with TRBJ1-1; D is undetermined. Trimming removed 0 bases from V and 3 bases from J, with 6 bases in between. Germline V gene lookup returns CDR1 SGDLS and CDR2 YYNGEE. The CDR3 covers 13 residues. CDR3 in amino acids: CASSVDWYTEAFF. Written as DNA, the CDR3 is TGTGCCAGCAGCGTAGATTGGTACACTGAAGCTTTCTTT.

With regard to this clonotype: Its ends do not fully match the called genes, so a read error is possible. This chain joins TRBV7-7 and TRBJ2-5; D may correspond to TRBD1 or TRBD2 (5 bases each). Germline assignment: CDR1 SSHAT and CDR2 FNYEAQ (reference sequence). This CDR3 has 15 residues. The CDR3 loop reads CASSQGWTGQGTQYF. The CDR3 nucleotides read TGTGCCAGCAGCCAGGGTTGGACTGGCCAAGGGACCCAGTACTTC. The full variable domain, in which reference TRBV7-7 and TRBJ2-5 provide the parts outside the CDR3, is GAGVSQSPRYKVTKRGQDVTLRCDPISSHATLYWYQQALGQGPEFLTYFNYEAQPDKSGLPSDRFSAERPEGSISTLTIQRTEQRDSAMYRCASSQGWTGQGTQYFGPGTRLLVL.

This clonotype was counted a single time. At one boundary the junction diverges from the germline segment, which might be a read error. The chain has TRBV2 and TRBJ1-2; 12 bases are shared with TRBD1. Germline V gene data show CDR1 as SNHLY and CDR2 as FYNNEI. The CDR3 loop spans 12 amino acids. This CDR3 is CAGTGGANGCTF. The CDR3 region has the DNA TGTGCCGGGACAGGGGGCGCGAATGGCTGCACCTTC.

The chain joins TRBV2 to TRBJ2-5, with 8 bases matching TRBD1. Germline V gives CDR1 SNHLY, CDR2 FYNNEI. The CDR3 runs to 16 residues. The V gene end was trimmed by 7 bases and the J gene end by 3 bases; junction bases not matched to a gene: 13. The CDR3 bases are TGTGCCAGCACTTGGACAGGGCCCACACCCAAAGAGACCCAGTACTTC. Translating gives CASTWTGPTPKETQYF.